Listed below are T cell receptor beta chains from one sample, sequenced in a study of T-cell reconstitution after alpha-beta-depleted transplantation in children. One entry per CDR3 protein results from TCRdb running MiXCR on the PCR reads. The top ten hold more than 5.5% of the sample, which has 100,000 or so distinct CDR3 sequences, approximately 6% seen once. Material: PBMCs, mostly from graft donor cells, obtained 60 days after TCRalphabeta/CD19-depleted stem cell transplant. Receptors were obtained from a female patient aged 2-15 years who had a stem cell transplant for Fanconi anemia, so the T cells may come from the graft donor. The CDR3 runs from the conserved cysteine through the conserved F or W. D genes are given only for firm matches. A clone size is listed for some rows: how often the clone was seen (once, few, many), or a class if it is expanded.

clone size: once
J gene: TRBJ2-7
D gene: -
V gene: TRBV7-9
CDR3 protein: CASSFNSAYEQYF
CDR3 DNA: TGTGCCAGCAGCTTTAATTCCGCCTACGAGCAGTACTTC

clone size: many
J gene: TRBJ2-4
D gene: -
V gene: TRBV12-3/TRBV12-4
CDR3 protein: CASSPLGSGAKNIQYF
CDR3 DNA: TGTGCCAGCAGTCCACTTGGCTCGGGTGCCAAAAACATTCAGTACTTC

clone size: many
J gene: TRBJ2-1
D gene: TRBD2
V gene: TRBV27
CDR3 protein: CASSIGLAGVIYNEQFF
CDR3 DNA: TGTGCCAGCAGTATAGGACTAGCGGGGGTCATATACAATGAGCAGTTCTTC

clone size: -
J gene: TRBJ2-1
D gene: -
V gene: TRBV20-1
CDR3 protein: CSAPRVFNEQFF
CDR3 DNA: TGCAGTGCCCCCCGGGTCTTCAATGAGCAGTTCTTC

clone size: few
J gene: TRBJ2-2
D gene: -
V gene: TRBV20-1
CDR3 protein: CSARDVRTNTGELFF
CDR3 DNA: TGCAGTGCTAGAGATGTCAGGACGAACACCGGGGAGCTGTTTTTT

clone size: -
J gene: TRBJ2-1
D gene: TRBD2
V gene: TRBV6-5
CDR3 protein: CASSYTTTPGLAKSNEQFF
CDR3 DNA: TGTGCCAGCAGTTACACGACAACTCCGGGACTAGCAAAGAGCAATGAGCAGTTCTTC

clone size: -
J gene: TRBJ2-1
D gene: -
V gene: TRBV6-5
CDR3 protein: CASSYGVGVGEQFF
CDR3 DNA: TGTGCCAGCAGTTATGGTGTAGGGGTAGGTGAGCAGTTCTTC

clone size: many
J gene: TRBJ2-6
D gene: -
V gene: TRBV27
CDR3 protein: CASSPRTAGGANVLTF
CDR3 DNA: TGTGCCAGCAGTCCTAGGACAGCTGGGGGGGCCAACGTCCTGACTTTC

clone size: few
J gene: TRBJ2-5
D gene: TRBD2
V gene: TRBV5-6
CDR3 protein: CASSLMSSGGAGGETQYF
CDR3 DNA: TGTGCCAGCAGCTTGATGTCTAGCGGGGGGGCCGGAGGAGAGACCCAGTACTTC

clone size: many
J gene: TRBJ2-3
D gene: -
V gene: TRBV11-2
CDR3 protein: CASSSLGLTQYF
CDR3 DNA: TGTGCCAGCAGCTCCTTGGGCCTTACGCAGTATTTT

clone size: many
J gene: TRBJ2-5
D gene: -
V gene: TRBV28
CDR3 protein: CASTNRLGKGQETQYF
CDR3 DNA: TGTGCCAGCACGAACAGGTTGGGAAAGGGGCAAGAGACCCAGTACTTC

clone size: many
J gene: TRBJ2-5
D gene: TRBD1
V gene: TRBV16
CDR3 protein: CASSQWTGQETQYF
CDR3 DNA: TGTGCCAGCAGCCAATGGACAGGGCAAGAGACCCAGTACTTC

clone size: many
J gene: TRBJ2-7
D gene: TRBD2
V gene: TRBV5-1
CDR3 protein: CASSPGLAPYEQYF
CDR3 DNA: TGCGCCAGCAGCCCCGGACTAGCTCCCTACGAGCAGTACTTC

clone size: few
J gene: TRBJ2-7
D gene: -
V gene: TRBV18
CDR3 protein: CASSPHPGSEQYF
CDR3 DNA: TGTGCCAGCTCACCACACCCAGGGAGCGAGCAGTACTTC

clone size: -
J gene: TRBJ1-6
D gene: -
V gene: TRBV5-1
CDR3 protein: CASSLAGTSDSPLHF
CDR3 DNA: TGCGCCAGCAGCTTGGCCGGGACATCCGATTCACCCCTCCACTTT

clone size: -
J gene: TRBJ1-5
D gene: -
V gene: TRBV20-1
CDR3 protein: CSARDGVEPQHF
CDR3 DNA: TGCAGTGCTAGAGATGGGGTTGAGCCCCAGCATTTT

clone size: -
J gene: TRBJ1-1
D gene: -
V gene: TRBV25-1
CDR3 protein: CASTRRGTEAFF
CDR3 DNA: TGTGCCAGCACCCGACGGGGAACGGAAGCTTTCTTT

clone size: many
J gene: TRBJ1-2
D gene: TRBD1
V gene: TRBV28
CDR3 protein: CASSPPDREGVYGYTF
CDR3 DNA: TGTGCCAGCAGTCCTCCGGACAGGGAGGGAGTCTATGGCTACACCTTC

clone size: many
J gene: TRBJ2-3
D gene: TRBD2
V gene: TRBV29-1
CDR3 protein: CSVEGDSGGATDTQYF
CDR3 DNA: TGCAGCGTTGAAGGGGATAGCGGGGGGGCGACAGATACGCAGTATTTT

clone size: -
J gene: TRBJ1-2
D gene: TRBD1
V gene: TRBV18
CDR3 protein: CASSQGAGQFYGYTF
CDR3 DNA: TGTGCCAGCTCACAGGGCGCGGGACAGTTTTATGGCTACACCTTC

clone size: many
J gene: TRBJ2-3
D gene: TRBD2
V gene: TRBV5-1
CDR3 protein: CASSPGLAGPPDTQYF
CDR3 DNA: TGCGCCAGCAGCCCGGGACTAGCGGGACCCCCAGATACGCAGTATTTT

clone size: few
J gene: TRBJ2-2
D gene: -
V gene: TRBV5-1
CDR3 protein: CASSRPAGELFF
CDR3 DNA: TGCGCCAGCAGCCGACCCGCCGGGGAGCTGTTTTTT

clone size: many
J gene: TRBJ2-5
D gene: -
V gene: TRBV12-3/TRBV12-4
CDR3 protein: CASSTLWRLQETQYF
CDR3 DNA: TGTGCCAGCAGTACCCTCTGGCGCTTACAAGAGACCCAGTACTTC

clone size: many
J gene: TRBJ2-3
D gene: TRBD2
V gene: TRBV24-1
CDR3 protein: CATSEGGGTDTQYF
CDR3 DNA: TGTGCCACCAGTGAGGGAGGGGGCACAGATACGCAGTATTTT

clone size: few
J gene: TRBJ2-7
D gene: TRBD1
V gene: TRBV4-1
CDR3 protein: CASSQDPGQGAHEQYF
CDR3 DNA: TGCGCCAGCAGCCAAGACCCGGGACAGGGGGCCCACGAGCAGTACTTC

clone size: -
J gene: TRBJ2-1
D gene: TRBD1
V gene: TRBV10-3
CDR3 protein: CAIWDRGYNEQFF
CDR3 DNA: TGTGCCATCTGGGACAGGGGATACAATGAGCAGTTCTTC

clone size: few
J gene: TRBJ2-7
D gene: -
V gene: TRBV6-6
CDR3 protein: CASSRGSHEQYF
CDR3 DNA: TGTGCCAGCAGTAGGGGCTCCCACGAGCAGTACTTC

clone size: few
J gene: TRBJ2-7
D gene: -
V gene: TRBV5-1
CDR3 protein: CASSLVTTRRGSYEQYF
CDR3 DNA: TGCGCCAGCAGCTTGGTGACAACAAGGCGGGGTTCCTACGAGCAGTACTTC

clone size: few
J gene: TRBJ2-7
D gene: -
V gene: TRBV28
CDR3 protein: CASSVSSFLTYEQYF
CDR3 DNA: TGTGCCAGCAGTGTTTCGAGTTTTTTAACCTACGAGCAGTACTTC

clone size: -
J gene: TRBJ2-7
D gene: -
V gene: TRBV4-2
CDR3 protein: CASSQGRGPYEQYF
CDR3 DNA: TGTGCCAGCAGCCAAGGGAGGGGTCCCTACGAGCAGTACTTC

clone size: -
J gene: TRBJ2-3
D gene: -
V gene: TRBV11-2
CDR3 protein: CASSLLAATDTQYF
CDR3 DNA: TGTGCCAGCAGCTTACTAGCCGCCACAGATACGCAGTATTTT

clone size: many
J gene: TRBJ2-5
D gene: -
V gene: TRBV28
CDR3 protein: CASSLIVRETQYF
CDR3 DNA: TGTGCCAGCAGTTTAATTGTCCGGGAGACCCAGTACTTC

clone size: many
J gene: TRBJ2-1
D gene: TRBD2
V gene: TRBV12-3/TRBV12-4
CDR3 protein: CASGTSGPHNEQFF
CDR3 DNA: TGTGCCAGCGGAACTAGCGGGCCGCACAATGAGCAGTTCTTC

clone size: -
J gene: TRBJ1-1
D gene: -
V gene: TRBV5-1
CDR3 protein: CASSLASRPSNTEAFF
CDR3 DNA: TGCGCCAGCAGCTTGGCCAGTCGGCCTTCTAACACTGAAGCTTTCTTT

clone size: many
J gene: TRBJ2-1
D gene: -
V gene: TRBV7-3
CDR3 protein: CASSLIYTGQDEQFF
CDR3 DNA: TGTGCCAGCAGCTTAATTTACACAGGCCAGGATGAGCAGTTCTTC

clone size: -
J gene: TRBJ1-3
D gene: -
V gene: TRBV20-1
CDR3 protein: CSAPPAGPGNTIYF
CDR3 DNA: TGCAGTGCTCCCCCCGCAGGGCCTGGAAACACCATATATTTT

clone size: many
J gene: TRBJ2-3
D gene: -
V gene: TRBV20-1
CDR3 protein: CSATRADTQYF
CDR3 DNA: TGCAGTGCTACCCGAGCAGATACGCAGTATTTT

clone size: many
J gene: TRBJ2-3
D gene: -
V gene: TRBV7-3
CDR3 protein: CASSTLAADTQYF
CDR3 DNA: TGTGCCAGCAGCACACTAGCTGCAGATACGCAGTATTTT

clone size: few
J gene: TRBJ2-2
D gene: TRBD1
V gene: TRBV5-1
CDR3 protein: CASTGQGGTGELFF
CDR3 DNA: TGCGCCAGCACCGGACAGGGAGGCACCGGGGAGCTGTTTTTT

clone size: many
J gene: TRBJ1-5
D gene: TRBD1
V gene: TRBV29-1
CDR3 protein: CSAGQGESQPQHF
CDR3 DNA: TGCAGCGCGGGACAGGGTGAAAGTCAGCCCCAGCATTTT